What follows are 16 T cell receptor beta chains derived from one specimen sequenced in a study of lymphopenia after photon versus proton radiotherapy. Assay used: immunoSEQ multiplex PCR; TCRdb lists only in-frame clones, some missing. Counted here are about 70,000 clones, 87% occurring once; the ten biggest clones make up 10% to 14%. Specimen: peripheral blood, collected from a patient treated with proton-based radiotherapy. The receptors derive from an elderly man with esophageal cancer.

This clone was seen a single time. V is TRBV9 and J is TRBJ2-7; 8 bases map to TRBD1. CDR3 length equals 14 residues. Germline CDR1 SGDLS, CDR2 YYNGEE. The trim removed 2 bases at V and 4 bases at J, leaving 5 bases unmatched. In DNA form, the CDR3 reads TGTGCCAGCAGCGTGGACAGGGAACCTTACGAGCAGTACTTC. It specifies CASSVDREPYEQYF.

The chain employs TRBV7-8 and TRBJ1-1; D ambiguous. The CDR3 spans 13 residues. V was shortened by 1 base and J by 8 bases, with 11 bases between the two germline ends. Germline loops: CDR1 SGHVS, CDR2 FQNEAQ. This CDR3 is CASSLEGLLEAFF. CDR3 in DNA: TGTGCCAGCAGCTTAGAAGGGTTACTGGAAGCTTTCTTT.

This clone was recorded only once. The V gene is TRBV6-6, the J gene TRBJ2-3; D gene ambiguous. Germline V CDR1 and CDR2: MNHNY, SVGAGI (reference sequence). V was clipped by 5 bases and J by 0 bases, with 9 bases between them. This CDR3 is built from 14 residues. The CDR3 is CASSRRFSTDTQYF. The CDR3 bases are TGTGCCAGCAGTCGCAGATTTAGCACAGATACGCAGTATTTT.

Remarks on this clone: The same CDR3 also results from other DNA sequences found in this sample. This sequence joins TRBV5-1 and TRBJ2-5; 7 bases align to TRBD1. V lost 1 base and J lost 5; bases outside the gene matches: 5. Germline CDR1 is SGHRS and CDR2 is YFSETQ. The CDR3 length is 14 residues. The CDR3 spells CASSLRTGQETQYF. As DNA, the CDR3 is TGCGCCAGCAGCTTGAGGACAGGCCAGGAGACCCAGTACTTC.

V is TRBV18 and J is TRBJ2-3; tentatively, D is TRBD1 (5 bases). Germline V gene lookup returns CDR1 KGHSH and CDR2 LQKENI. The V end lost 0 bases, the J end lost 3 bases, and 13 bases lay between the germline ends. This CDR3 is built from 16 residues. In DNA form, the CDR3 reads TGTGCCAGCTCACCACCGGATAGGGGTTGGACAGATACGCAGTATTTT. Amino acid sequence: CASSPPDRGWTDTQYF.

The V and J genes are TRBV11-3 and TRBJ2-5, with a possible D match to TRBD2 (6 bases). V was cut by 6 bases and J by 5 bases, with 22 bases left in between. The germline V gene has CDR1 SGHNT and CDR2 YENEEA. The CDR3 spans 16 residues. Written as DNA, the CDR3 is TGTGCCAGCAGTTCACGCCGGGATCCCGGAGGGGAGACCCAGTACTTC. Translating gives CASSSRRDPGGETQYF.

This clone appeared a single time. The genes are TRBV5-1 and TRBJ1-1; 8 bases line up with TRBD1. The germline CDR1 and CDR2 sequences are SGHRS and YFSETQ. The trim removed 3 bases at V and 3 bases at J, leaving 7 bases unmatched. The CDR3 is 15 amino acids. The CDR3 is CASSSGQGVYTEAFF. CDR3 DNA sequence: TGCGCCAGCAGCTCCGGACAGGGTGTTTACACTGAAGCTTTCTTT.

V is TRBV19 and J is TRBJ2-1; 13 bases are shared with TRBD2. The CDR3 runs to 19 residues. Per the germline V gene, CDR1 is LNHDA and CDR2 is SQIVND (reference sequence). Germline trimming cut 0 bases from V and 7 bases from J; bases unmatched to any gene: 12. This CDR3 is CASSIDLPGTSGIRNEQFF. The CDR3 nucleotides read TGTGCCAGTAGTATAGATTTACCCGGGACTAGCGGGATCCGAAATGAGCAGTTCTTC.

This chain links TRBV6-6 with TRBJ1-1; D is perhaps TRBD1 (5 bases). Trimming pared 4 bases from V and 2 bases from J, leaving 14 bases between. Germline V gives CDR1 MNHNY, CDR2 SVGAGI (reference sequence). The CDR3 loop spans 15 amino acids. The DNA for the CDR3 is TGTGCCAGCAGTTGGTCGCGACAGAGTAACACTGAAGCTTTCTTT. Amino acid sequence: CASSWSRQSNTEAFF.

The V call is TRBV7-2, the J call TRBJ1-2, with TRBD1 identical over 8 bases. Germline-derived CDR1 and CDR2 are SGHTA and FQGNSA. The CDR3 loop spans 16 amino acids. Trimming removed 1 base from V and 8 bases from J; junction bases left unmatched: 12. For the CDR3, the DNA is TGTGCCAGCAGCTTAGAGTCCCGGGACAGGCTGCGAGGCTACACCTTC. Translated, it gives CASSLESRDRLRGYTF.

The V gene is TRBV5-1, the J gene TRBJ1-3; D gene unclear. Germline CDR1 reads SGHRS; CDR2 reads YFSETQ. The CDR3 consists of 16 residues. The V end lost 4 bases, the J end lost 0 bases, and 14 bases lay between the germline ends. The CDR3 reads CASSRAPDDSGNTIYF. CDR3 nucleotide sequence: TGCGCCAGCAGCAGGGCCCCTGATGACTCTGGAAACACCATATATTTT.

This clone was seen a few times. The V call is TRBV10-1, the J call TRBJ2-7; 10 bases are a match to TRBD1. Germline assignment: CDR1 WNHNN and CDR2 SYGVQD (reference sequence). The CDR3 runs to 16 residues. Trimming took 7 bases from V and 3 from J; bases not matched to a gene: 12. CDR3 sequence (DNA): TGCGCCAGCATGACAGGGGGCGCATCTTGGAGCTACGAGCAGTACTTC. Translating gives CASMTGGASWSYEQYF.

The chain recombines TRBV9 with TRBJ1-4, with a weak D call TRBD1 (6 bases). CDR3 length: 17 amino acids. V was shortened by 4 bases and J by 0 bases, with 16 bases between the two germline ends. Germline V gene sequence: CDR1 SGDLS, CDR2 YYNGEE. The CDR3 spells CASSPRRGRTTNEKLFF. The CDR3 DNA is TGTGCCAGCAGCCCGAGGAGGGGGAGAACAACTAATGAAAAACTGTTTTTT.

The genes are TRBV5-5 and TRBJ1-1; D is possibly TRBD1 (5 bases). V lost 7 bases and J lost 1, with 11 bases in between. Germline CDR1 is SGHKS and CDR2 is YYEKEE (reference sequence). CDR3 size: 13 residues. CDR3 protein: CASAREGNTEAFF. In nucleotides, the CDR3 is TGTGCCAGCGCCAGGGAGGGGAACACTGAAGCTTTCTTT. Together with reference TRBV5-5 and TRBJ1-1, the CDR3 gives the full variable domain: DAGVTQSPTHLIKTRGQQVTLRCSPISGHKSVSWYQQVLGQGPQFIFQYYEKEERGRGNFPDRFSARQFPNYSSELNVNALLLGDSALYLCASAREGNTEAFFGQGTRLTVV.

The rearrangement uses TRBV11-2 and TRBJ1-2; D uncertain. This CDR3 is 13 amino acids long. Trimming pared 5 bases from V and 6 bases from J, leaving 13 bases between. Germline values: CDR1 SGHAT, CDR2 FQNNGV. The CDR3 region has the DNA TGTGCCAGCAGCCCGTCGCGGGAGGATGGCTACACCTTC. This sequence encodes CASSPSREDGYTF.

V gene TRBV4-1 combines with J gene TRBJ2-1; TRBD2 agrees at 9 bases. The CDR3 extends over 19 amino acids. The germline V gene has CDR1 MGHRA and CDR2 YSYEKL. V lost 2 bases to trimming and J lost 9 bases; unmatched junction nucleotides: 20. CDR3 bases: TGCGCCAGCAGCCAACCCTTTAAGTATGCTAGCGGGGTTTGGGCTGAGCAGTTCTTC. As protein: CASSQPFKYASGVWAEQFF.